The next 10 T cell receptor beta chains were all read from a single sample in a study of Tregs in tolerant kidney transplant recipients. Generated by immunoSEQ multiplex PCR, the TCRdb table keeps only in-frame clones and is missing some. The table shows about 68,000 clones, with about 83% occurring only once. The specimen sequenced was CD4+ T cells from blood. The receptors here all came from a human donor in good health.

This rearrangement joins TRBV6-6 to TRBJ2-3; 7 nucleotides align to TRBD1. The CDR3 has 14 amino acids. Trimming cost V 4 bases and J 10 bases; bases outside gene matches: 11. Germline lookup yields CDR1 MNHNY and CDR2 SVGAGI (reference sequence). CDR3 protein: CASSSSGGMMSQYF. CDR3 DNA sequence: TGTGCCAGCAGTTCCTCAGGGGGTATGATGTCGCAGTATTTT.

This chain links TRBV7-3 with TRBJ2-3; possibly TRBD1 for D (5 bases). The CDR3 contains 15 residues. With 0 bases removed from V and 1 base from J, the gap between germline ends came to 8 bases. Germline V CDR1 and CDR2: SGHTA, FQGTGA. The CDR3 DNA reads TGTGCCAGCAGCTTAACGGGCAGGGGCACAGATACGCAGTATTTT. It codes for CASSLTGRGTDTQYF.

The chain couples TRBV29-1 to TRBJ2-5; no clear D. V dropped 6 bases and J dropped 4 bases, with 12 bases sitting between them. CDR1 is SQVTM, CDR2 ANQGSEA, per germline. The CDR3 spans 12 residues. Written as DNA, the CDR3 is TGCAGCGTGAGACGGGCCCCAGAGACCCAGTACTTC. It codes for CSVRRAPETQYF.

This chain links TRBV18 with TRBJ1-2; D call uncertain. This CDR3 spans 14 amino acids. The germline CDR1 and CDR2 sequences are KGHSH and LQKENI. V lost 3 bases, J lost 7 bases, and 15 bases lay in between. The CDR3 here is CASSPPSQHAGYTF. The CDR3 DNA reads TGTGCCAGCTCACCGCCAAGCCAACATGCTGGCTACACCTTC.

The rearrangement links TRBV4-1 to TRBJ2-5; 12 nucleotides line up with TRBD2. V was pared by 7 bases and J by 1 base, with 4 bases of the junction left unmatched. Germline CDR1 is MGHRA and CDR2 is YSYEKL. The CDR3 consists of 15 residues. The CDR3 DNA reads TGCGCCAGCACTGGACTAGCGGGGCCCCAAGAGACCCAGTACTTC. It encodes CASTGLAGPQETQYF.

The V call is TRBV5-1, the J call TRBJ2-3; 10 nucleotides align to TRBD2. The ends lost 5 bases at V and 1 base at J; junction bases unmatched: 10. CDR1 and CDR2 (germline): SGHRS, YFSETQ. The CDR3 extends over 17 amino acids. The CDR3 here is CASRGILGTSGTDTQYF. DNA for the CDR3: TGCGCCAGCAGGGGCATTTTGGGGACTAGCGGCACAGATACGCAGTATTTT. Full variable domain (rest looked up from reference TRBV5-1 and TRBJ2-3): KAGVTQTPRYLIKTRGQQVTLSCSPISGHRSVSWYQQTPGQGLQFLFEYFSETQRNKGNFPGRFSGRQFSNSRSEMNVSTLELGDSALYLCASRGILGTSGTDTQYFGPGTRLTVL.

This clone showed up just once. This rearrangement joins TRBV18 to TRBJ2-7, with D possibly TRBD2 on 7 matching bases. Trimming pared 3 bases from V and 0 bases from J, leaving 12 bases between. Germline V CDR1 and CDR2: KGHSH, LQKENI. CDR3 length: 15 amino acids. Written as DNA, the CDR3 is TGTGCCAGCTCACCGGGAGGGGGGGTCTCCTACGAGCAGTACTTC. Translated: CASSPGGGVSYEQYF.

The chain uses TRBV9 and TRBJ2-5; possible D gene TRBD1, 5 bases. The CDR3 contains 17 residues. V was shortened by 0 bases and J by 5 bases, with 20 bases between the two germline ends. Germline V lookup: CDR1 SGDLS, CDR2 YYNGEE. Here the CDR3 DNA reads TGTGCCAGCAGCGTAGCTCGCACAGTGGGGCCTCGGGAGACCCAGTACTTC. Translated, it gives CASSVARTVGPRETQYF.

The rearrangement uses TRBV7-2 and TRBJ2-3; TRBD2 aligns across 8 bases. CDR3 length: 17 amino acids. After removal of 2 bases from V and 2 bases from J, the junction contained 9 bases not matched to a gene. Per the germline V gene, CDR1 is SGHTA and CDR2 is FQGNSA. The CDR3 loop reads CASSLLVRGASTDTQYF. DNA for the CDR3: TGTGCCAGCAGCTTACTCGTGCGGGGGGCTTCCACAGATACGCAGTATTTT.

The count of this clone is one. The CDR3 bases are TGCGCCAGCAGCCAAACCCGGACAGGGGGGAGCAATCAGCCCCAGCATTTT. Its translation is CASSQTRTGGSNQPQHF. The chain uses TRBV4-1 and TRBJ1-5; 10 nucleotides match TRBD1. CDR3 length: 17 amino acids. Trimming cost V 2 bases and J 1 base; bases outside gene matches: 5. Germline V lookup: CDR1 MGHRA, CDR2 YSYEKL.